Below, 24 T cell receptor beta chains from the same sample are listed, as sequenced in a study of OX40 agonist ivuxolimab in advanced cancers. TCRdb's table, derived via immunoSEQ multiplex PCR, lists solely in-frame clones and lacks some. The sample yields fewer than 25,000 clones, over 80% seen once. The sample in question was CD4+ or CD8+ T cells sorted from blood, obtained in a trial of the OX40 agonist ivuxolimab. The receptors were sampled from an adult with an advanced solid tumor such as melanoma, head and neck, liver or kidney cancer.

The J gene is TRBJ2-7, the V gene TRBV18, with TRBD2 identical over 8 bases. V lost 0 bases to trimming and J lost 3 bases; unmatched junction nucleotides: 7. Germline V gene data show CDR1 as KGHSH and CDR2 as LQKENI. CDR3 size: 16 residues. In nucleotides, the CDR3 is TGTGCCAGCTCACCACCCTTCGGACTAGCAGGCTACGAGCAGTACTTC. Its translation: CASSPPFGLAGYEQYF.

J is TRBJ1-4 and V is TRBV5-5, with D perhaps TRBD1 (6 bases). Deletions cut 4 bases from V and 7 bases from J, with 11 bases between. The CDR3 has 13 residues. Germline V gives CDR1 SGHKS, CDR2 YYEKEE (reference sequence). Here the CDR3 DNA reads TGTGCCAGCAGCCCCACAGGGAGTGAAAAACTGTTTTTT. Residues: CASSPTGSEKLFF. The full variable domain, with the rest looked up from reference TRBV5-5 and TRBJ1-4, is DAGVTQSPTHLIKTRGQQVTLRCSPISGHKSVSWYQQVLGQGPQFIFQYYEKEERGRGNFPDRFSARQFPNYSSELNVNALLLGDSALYLCASSPTGSEKLFFGSGTQLSVL.

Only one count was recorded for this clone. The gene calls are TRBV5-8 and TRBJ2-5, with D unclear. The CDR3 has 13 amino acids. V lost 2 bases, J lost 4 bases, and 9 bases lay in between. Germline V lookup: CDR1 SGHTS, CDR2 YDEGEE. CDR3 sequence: CASSLLVVETQYF. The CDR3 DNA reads TGTGCCAGCAGCTTACTGGTTGTAGAGACCCAGTACTTC.

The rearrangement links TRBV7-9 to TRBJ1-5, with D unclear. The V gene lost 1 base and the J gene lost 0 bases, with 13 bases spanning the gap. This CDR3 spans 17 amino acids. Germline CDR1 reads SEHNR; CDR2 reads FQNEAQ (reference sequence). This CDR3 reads CASSLVGSPYSNQPQHF. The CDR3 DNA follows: TGTGCCAGCAGCTTAGTCGGCTCCCCCTATAGCAATCAGCCCCAGCATTTT.

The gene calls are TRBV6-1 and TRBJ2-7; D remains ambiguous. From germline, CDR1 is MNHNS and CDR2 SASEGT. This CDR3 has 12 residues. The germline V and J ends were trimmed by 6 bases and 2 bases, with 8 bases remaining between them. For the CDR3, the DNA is TGTGCCAGCAGACCCAGTGCCTACGAGCAGTACTTC. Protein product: CASRPSAYEQYF.

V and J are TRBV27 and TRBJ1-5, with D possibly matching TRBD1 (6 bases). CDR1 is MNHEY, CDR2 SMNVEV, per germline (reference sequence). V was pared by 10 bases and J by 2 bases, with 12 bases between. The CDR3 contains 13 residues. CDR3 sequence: CATGNRGNQPQHF. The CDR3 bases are TGTGCCACCGGGAACAGGGGCAATCAGCCCCAGCATTTT.

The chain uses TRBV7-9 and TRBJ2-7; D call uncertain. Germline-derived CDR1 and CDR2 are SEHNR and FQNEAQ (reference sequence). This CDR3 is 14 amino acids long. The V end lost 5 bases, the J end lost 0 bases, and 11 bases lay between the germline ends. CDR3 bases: TGTGCCAGCAGCCCGCCGCTCCTCTCCTACGAGCAGTACTTC. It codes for CASSPPLLSYEQYF.

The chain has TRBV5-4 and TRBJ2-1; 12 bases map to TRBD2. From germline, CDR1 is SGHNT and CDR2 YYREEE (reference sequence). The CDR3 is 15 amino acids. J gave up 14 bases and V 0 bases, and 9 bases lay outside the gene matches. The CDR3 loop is CASSLDGLAGREKFF. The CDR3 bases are TGTGCCAGCAGCTTGGATGGACTAGCGGGACGGGAAAAGTTCTTC.

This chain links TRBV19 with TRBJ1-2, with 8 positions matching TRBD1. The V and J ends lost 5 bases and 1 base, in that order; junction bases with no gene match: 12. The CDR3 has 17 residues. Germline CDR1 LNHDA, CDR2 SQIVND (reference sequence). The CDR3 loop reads CASSPSRDRRLNYGYTF. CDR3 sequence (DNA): TGTGCCAGTAGTCCGTCCCGGGACAGGAGACTTAACTATGGCTACACCTTC. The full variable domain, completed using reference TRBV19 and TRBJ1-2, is DGGITQSPKYLFRKEGQNVTLSCEQNLNHDAMYWYRQDPGQGLRLIYYSQIVNDFQKGDIAEGYSVSREKKESFPLTVTSAQKNPTAFYLCASSPSRDRRLNYGYTFGSGTRLTVV.

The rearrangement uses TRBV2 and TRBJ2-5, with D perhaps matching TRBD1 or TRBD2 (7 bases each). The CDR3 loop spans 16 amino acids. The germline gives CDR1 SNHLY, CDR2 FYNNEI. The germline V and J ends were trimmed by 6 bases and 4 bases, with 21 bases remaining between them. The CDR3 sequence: CASRMGGGGGRETQYF. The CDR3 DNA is TGTGCCAGCAGGATGGGGGGAGGGGGCGGAAGAGAGACCCAGTACTTC.

CDR3 sequence (DNA): TGTGCCAGCAGCTTAATTGGCAGGGAGGCCGGGGAGCTGTTTTTT. Translating it yields CASSLIGREAGELFF. This sequence joins TRBV11-2 and TRBJ2-2; a possible D gene is TRBD2 (6 bases). V lost 2 bases and J lost 6, with 13 bases in between. The germline V gene has CDR1 SGHAT and CDR2 FQNNGV. This CDR3 has 15 residues.

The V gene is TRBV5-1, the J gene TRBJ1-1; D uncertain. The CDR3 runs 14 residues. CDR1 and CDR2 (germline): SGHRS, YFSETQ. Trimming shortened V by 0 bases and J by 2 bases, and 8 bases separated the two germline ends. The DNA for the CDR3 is TGCGCCAGCAGCTTGGGACCGCCCAACACTGAAGCTTTCTTT. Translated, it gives CASSLGPPNTEAFF.

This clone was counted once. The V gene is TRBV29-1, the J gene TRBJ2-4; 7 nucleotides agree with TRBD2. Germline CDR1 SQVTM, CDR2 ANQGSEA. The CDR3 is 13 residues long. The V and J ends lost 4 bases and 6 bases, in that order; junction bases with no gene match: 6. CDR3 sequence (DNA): TGCAGCGTTGGCGGCAGGGAGGGAAACATTCAGTACTTC. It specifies CSVGGREGNIQYF.

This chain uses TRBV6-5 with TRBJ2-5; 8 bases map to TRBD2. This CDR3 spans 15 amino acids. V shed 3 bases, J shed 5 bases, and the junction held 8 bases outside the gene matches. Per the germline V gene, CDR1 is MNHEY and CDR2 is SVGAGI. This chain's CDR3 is CASSYSVSGKETQYF. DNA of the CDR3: TGTGCCAGCAGTTATAGTGTTAGCGGGAAGGAGACCCAGTACTTC.

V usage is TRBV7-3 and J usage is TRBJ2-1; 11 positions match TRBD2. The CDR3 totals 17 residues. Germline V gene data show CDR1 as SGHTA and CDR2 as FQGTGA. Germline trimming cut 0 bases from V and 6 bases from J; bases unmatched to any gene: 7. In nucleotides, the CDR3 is TGTGCCAGCAGCTTAACCTTACTAGCGGGAGAAGGCAATGAGCAGTTCTTC. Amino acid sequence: CASSLTLLAGEGNEQFF.

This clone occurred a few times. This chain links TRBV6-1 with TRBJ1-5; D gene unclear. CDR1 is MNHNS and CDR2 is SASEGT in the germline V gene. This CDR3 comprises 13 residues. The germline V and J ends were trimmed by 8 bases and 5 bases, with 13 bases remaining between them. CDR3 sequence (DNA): TGTGCCAGCGGGGAGTCGACGTATCAGCCCCAGCATTTT. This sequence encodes CASGESTYQPQHF.

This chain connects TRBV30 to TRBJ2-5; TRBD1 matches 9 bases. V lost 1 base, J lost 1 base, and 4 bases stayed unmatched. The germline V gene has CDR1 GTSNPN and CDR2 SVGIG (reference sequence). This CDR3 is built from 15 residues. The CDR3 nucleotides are TGTGCCTGGAGTGCGGGGACAGGGAGCCAAGAGACCCAGTACTTC. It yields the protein CAWSAGTGSQETQYF.

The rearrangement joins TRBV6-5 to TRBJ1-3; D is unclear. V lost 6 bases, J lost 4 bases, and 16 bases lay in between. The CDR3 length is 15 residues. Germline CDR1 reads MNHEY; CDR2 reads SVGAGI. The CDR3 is CASSINGLIGNTIYF. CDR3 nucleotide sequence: TGTGCCAGCAGCATAAACGGACTTATCGGAAACACCATATATTTT.

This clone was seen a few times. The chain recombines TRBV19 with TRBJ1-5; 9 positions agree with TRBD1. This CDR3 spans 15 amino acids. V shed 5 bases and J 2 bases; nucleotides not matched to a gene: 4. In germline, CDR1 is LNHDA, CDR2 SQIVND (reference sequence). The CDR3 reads CASSETGGGNQPQHF. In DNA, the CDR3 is TGTGCCAGTAGTGAAACAGGGGGCGGCAATCAGCCCCAGCATTTT. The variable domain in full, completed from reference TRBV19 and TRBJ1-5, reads DGGITQSPKYLFRKEGQNVTLSCEQNLNHDAMYWYRQDPGQGLRLIYYSQIVNDFQKGDIAEGYSVSREKKESFPLTVTSAQKNPTAFYLCASSETGGGNQPQHFGDGTRLSIL.

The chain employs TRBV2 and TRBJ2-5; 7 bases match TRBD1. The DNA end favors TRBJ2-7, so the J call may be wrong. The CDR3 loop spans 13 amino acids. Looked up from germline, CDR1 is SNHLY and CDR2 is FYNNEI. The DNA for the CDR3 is TGTGCCACGGGGACAGTTTTCTCCTACGAGCAGTACTTC. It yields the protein CATGTVFSYEQYF.

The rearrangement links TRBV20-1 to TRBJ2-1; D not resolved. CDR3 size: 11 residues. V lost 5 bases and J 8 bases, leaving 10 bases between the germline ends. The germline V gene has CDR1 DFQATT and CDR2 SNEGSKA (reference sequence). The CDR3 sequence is CSASAIHEQFF. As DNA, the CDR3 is TGCAGTGCTTCAGCGATCCATGAGCAGTTCTTC.

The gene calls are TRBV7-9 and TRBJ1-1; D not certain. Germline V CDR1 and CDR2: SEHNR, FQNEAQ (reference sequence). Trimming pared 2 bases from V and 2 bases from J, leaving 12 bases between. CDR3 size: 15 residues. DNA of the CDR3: TGTGCCAGCAGCTTATACGGCGCGGCTAACACTGAAGCTTTCTTT. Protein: CASSLYGAANTEAFF.

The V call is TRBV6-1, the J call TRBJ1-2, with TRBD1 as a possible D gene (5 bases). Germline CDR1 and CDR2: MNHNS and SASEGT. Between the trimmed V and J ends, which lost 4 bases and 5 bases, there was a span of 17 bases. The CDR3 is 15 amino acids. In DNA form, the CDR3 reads TGTGCCAGCAGTGCCGAGTTTGGGGCCTCTTATGGCTACACCTTC. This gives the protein CASSAEFGASYGYTF.

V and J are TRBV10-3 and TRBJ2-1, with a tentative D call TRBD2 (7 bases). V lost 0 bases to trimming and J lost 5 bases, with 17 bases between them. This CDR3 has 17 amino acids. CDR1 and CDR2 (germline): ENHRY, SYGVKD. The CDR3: CAISESTWGGADNEQFF. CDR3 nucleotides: TGTGCCATCAGTGAGTCTACTTGGGGGGGGGCGGACAATGAGCAGTTCTTC.